This TCR beta chain was recovered during a study of T cell repertoires in cytomegalovirus infection. In regard to this clonotype: What it binds is unknown.

TCRdb passed the reads through MiXCR, listing each CDR3 protein once. The sample shows about 920,000 distinct CDR3 sequences, about a third of them seen only once. V lost 3 bases and J lost 9, with 17 bases in between. CDR3 length: 14 residues. The chain uses TRBV12-3 or TRBV12-4 and TRBJ2-5; D gene uncertain. This material consisted of cultured CD8+ T cells from PBMCs, taken from culture after CMV antigen stimulation. This TCR came from a human donor in good health (CMV status not recorded). Some clones in this sample may be carry-over from other donors' samples. CDR3 loop: CASSLLAAVLAQYF. In nucleotides, the CDR3 is TGTGCCAGCAGTTTGTTGGCGGCTGTTTTAGCCCAGTACTTC.